Listed below are T cell receptor beta chains from one sample, sequenced in a study of T cell repertoires in cytomegalovirus infection. TCRdb itself ran the reads through MiXCR, one entry per CDR3 protein. The sample records approximately 350,000 distinct CDR3 sequences, about 35% being singletons. Their target antigens are unknown. This sample comprised cultured PBMCs, obtained from culture after CMV antigen stimulation. All receptors derive from a human donor in good health (CMV status not recorded). Some clones in this sample may be carry-over from other donors' samples. The CDR3 runs from the conserved cysteine through the conserved F or W. D genes are given only for firm matches. Expanded clones get a size class; other rows say once, few or many, or leave the size out.

DNA: TGTGCCATCAGTGATGCAGGGATAGGGGAGACCCAGTACTTC; CDR3: CAISDAGIGETQYF; J: TRBJ2-5; D: .; V: TRBV10-3; size: once
DNA: TGTGCCAGCAGATTCCAACAGGGCCCCGGGGAGCTGTTTTTT; CDR3: CASRFQQGPGELFF; J: TRBJ2-2; D: .; V: TRBV7-8; size: .
DNA: TGTGCCACCAGTGAGCGCTCATGGACTAGCGGGAGAGCAGATACGCAGTATTTT; CDR3: CATSERSWTSGRADTQYF; J: TRBJ2-3; D: TRBD2; V: TRBV24-1; size: .
DNA: TGTGCCAGCAGACTGGAGGGACCCCTGGCTGGCTACACCTTC; CDR3: CASRLEGPLAGYTF; J: TRBJ1-2; D: .; V: TRBV6-2/TRBV6-3; size: few
DNA: TGTGCCAGCAGCACTCGACCGGGACAGGGCTCCCGTTATGGCTACACCTTC; CDR3: CASSTRPGQGSRYGYTF; J: TRBJ1-2; D: TRBD1; V: TRBV7-9; size: few
DNA: TGTGCCAGCAGCTACTCCGGGACTAGCGCGTCCTACGAGCAGTACTTC; CDR3: CASSYSGTSASYEQYF; J: TRBJ2-7; D: TRBD2; V: TRBV7-2; size: many
DNA: TGCAGTGCTAGAGACACGAACACTGAAGCTTTCTTT; CDR3: CSARDTNTEAFF; J: TRBJ1-1; D: .; V: TRBV20-1; size: .
DNA: TGTGCCAGCAGCCAATATGGCGGGAAGTACAATGAGCAGTTCTTC; CDR3: CASSQYGGKYNEQFF; J: TRBJ2-1; D: .; V: TRBV14; size: .
DNA: TGTGCCAGCAGCCCTCGTCGCGAGCAGTACTTC; CDR3: CASSPRREQYF; J: TRBJ2-7; D: .; V: TRBV25-1; size: .
DNA: TGTGCCACCACCAGGGGGACTAGCAGCTACAATGAGCAGTTCTTC; CDR3: CATTRGTSSYNEQFF; J: TRBJ2-1; D: TRBD2; V: TRBV15; size: .
DNA: TGTGCCAGCAGTTTAATCGCCTCCTACGAGCAGTACTTC; CDR3: CASSLIASYEQYF; J: TRBJ2-7; D: .; V: TRBV28; size: .
DNA: TGTGCCAGCAGCCCGAAGGTGAATGAGCAGTTCTTC; CDR3: CASSPKVNEQFF; J: TRBJ2-1; D: .; V: TRBV7-2; size: many
DNA: TGTGCCAGCAGAGGGACGGGCAGCTTGGAGATAGGGTACTTC; CDR3: CASRGTGSLEIGYF; J: TRBJ2-4; D: .; V: TRBV12-3/TRBV12-4; size: .
DNA: TGCGCCAGCAGCCAAGCCGACAGGGGGATGGATACGCAGTATTTT; CDR3: CASSQADRGMDTQYF; J: TRBJ2-3; D: TRBD1; V: TRBV4-3; size: many
DNA: TGTGCCAGCAGCTTAGGGCCCCAAACCAACACCGGGGAGCTGTTTTTT; CDR3: CASSLGPQTNTGELFF; J: TRBJ2-2; D: .; V: TRBV7-2; size: many
DNA: TGTGCCAGCATCTCATGGGCTAGCAGCAAGACCCAGTACTTC; CDR3: CASISWASSKTQYF; J: TRBJ2-5; D: .; V: TRBV6-2/TRBV6-3; size: .
DNA: TGTGCCTGGAGTGTACGGGAAGGGCGACCATACAATGAGCAGTTCTTC; CDR3: CAWSVREGRPYNEQFF; J: TRBJ2-1; D: .; V: TRBV30; size: .
DNA: TGTGCCAGCAGCCAAGCCCGGCGGGCTAGCGGGAGTAGGATGCAAACCTACGAGCAGTACTTC; CDR3: CASSQARRASGSRMQTYEQYF; J: TRBJ2-7; D: TRBD2; V: TRBV4-2; size: .
DNA: TGTGCCAGCAGATTAGTCAACAATGAGCAGTTCTTC; CDR3: CASRLVNNEQFF; J: TRBJ2-1; D: .; V: TRBV7-2; size: .
DNA: TGTGCCAGCAGCTCGGGGGGGGGAAACCCTGAAGCTTTCTTT; CDR3: CASSSGGGNPEAFF; J: TRBJ1-1; D: .; V: TRBV5-4; size: few
DNA: TGTGCCAGCAGCCCTTCGGGCCGGACTGAAGCTTTCTTT; CDR3: CASSPSGRTEAFF; J: TRBJ1-1; D: .; V: TRBV7-2; size: .
DNA: TGTGCCTCAAGGGGGCTAGCGGGAGGAGAGACCCAGTACTTC; CDR3: CASRGLAGGETQYF; J: TRBJ2-5; D: TRBD2; V: TRBV6-8; size: .
DNA: TGTGCCAGCAGCTTAGAAAGGGCTGGCAATGAGCAGTTCTTC; CDR3: CASSLERAGNEQFF; J: TRBJ2-1; D: .; V: TRBV7-2; size: few